This TCR beta chain stems from a study of CD8 T cells in ankylosing spondylitis. Study-wide results and limits: Apparently characteristic of ankylosing spondylitis blood was a TCR beta motif (eight highly homologous variants). Relatively scarce in peripheral blood, disease-linked clones were CD8+.

About this clonotype: What it binds is unknown.

Each CDR3 protein is one row after TCRdb ran MiXCR on the 5' RACE reads. Among approximately 220,000 distinct CDR3 sequences listed, around a quarter were seen once. The CDR3 length is 15 residues. Per the germline V gene, CDR1 is MGHRA and CDR2 is YSYEKL. Trimming took 3 bases from V and 8 from J; bases not matched to a gene: 6. This chain connects TRBV4-1 to TRBJ1-6, with TRBD1 identical over 8 bases. The sequencing input was blood, either unsorted or a sorted T cell fraction (not recorded which). This clonotype was sampled from a male donor with ankylosing spondylitis or in good health (not recorded which). The CDR3 protein is CASSQRTGNDSPLHF. The CDR3 DNA reads as TGCGCCAGCAGCCAGAGGACAGGGAACGATTCACCCCTCCACTTT.